This TCR beta chain comes out of a study of T-cell reconstitution after alpha-beta-depleted transplantation in children. Findings and limits, study-wide: Hyperexpanded clones declined; after one year, newly produced T cells mostly supplied diversity. It was reported that alpha-beta T cells came from several hundred expanded graft clones (about two months after transplant). From surviving recipient T cells and thymic progenitors came the high day-60 TCRbeta diversity observed in some patients.

Germline CDR1 SEHNR, CDR2 FQNEAQ (reference sequence). The CDR3 sequence is 14 residues long. V lost 1 base, J lost 2 bases, and 8 bases lay in between. A TCRbeta library incorporating unique molecular identifiers was prepared. MiXCR was run by TCRdb on the PCR reads, yielding one entry per CDR3 protein. The sample carries approximately 980,000 distinct CDR3 sequences, about 29% recorded once. This clonotype was observed a handful of times. What it binds is not known. This sequence joins TRBV7-9 and TRBJ1-2; a weak D match, TRBD1 (5 bases). This receptor was taken from a boy younger than two who had a stem cell transplant for SCID, so the T cells may come from the graft donor. This material consisted of PBMCs, mostly from graft donor cells, taken 360 days after TCRalphabeta/CD19-depleted stem cell transplant. CDR3 sequence reads: CASSLGTQNYGYTF. CDR3 nucleotide sequence: TGTGCCAGCAGCTTAGGGACACAGAACTATGGCTACACCTTC.